The rows below give T cell receptor beta chains drawn from one sample of a study of beta chain features in type 1 diabetes. Libraries were prepared by immunoSEQ multiplex PCR; TCRdb keeps only in-frame clonotypes and omits some of them. The sample has fewer than 900,000 clones; roughly a sixth are singletons. Source material: naive CD4+ T cells from blood. These receptors were obtained from a woman aged 18-29 years in good health. The CDR3 runs from the conserved cysteine through the conserved F or W. The order of the fields is D gene, V gene, J gene, clone size, CDR3 length, CDR3 DNA, CDR3 protein. A D gene is named only where the DNA matches it firmly. Not every row has a clone size; where given, it reads once, few, many or a size class.

NA	TRBV27	TRBJ2-1	NA	14	TGTGCCAGCAAAACCGCTAACCCCTACAATGAGCAGTTCTTC	CASKTANPYNEQFF
NA	TRBV14	TRBJ2-2	NA	14	TGTGCCAGCAGCCACTGGCAGAACACCGGGGAGCTGTTTTTT	CASSHWQNTGELFF
NA	TRBV28	TRBJ2-1	NA	16	TGTGCCAGCAGTATCCAGGGTTTCAGTCCGGACAATGAGCAGTTCTTC	CASSIQGFSPDNEQFF
NA	TRBV5-6	TRBJ2-1	NA	15	TGTGCCAGCAGCTTGACCACTGCGGGGGCGAATGAGCAGTTCTTC	CASSLTTAGANEQFF
NA	TRBV5-1	TRBJ2-3	few	16	TGCGCCAGCCCAGCGAATACGCCGTTCCGCGCAGATACGCAGTATTTT	CASPANTPFRADTQYF
NA	TRBV7-2	TRBJ2-1	few	14	TGTGCCAGCAGCTTAGGTTTTCCCGTGAATGAGCAGTTCTTC	CASSLGFPVNEQFF
TRBD2	TRBV7-9	TRBJ2-1	few	15	TGTGCCAGCAGCTTAGCCAGCGGGGGCTACAATGAGCAGTTCTTC	CASSLASGGYNEQFF
NA	TRBV7-2	TRBJ2-5	NA	13	TGTGCCAGCAGCTCCCGGAGTGGAGAGACCCAGTACTTC	CASSSRSGETQYF
TRBD2	TRBV7-9	TRBJ2-1	few	15	TGTGCCAGCAGAAGACTAGCGGGAGGCGGGAATGAGCAGTTCTTC	CASRRLAGGGNEQFF
NA	TRBV11-2	TRBJ2-1	NA	12	TGTGCCAGCAGCTCGGTTCGGACTGAGCAGTTCTTC	CASSSVRTEQFF
NA	TRBV21-1	TRBJ1-3	NA	16	TGTGCCAGCAGCAAAAGTGAGGATTTCTCTGGAAACACCATATATTTT	CASSKSEDFSGNTIYF
TRBD2	TRBV7-9	TRBJ2-7	NA	19	TGTGCCAGCAGCTTTCCCTCCGGGGCGGGTAGCGGGAGAGTTGGAGAGCAGTACTTC	CASSFPSGAGSGRVGEQYF
TRBD2	TRBV6-5	TRBJ2-1	few	15	TGTGCCAGCACTCCAACGGGGGGGCACTACAATGAGCAGTTCTTC	CASTPTGGHYNEQFF
TRBD2	TRBV28	TRBJ2-3	NA	15	TGTGCCAGCAGTTTAGGGGCGGGAGCTGGTAATACGCAGTATTTT	CASSLGAGAGNTQYF
NA	TRBV7-9	TRBJ2-5	few	14	TGTGCCAGCAGCCTACAGGGCGGTGGGGAGACCCAGTACTTC	CASSLQGGGETQYF
TRBD1	TRBV27	TRBJ2-1	few	16	TGTGCCAGCAAGTCAGGGGGCTTAGGCTCCTACAATGAGCAGTTCTTC	CASKSGGLGSYNEQFF
NA	TRBV18	TRBJ1-2	few	15	TGTGCCAGCTCACCAGTGGATAGGGTTGGCTATGGCTACACCTTC	CASSPVDRVGYGYTF
TRBD1	TRBV18	TRBJ2-5	NA	14	TGTGCCAGCTCACCACCGCAGGGGGCAGAGACCCAGTACTTC	CASSPPQGAETQYF
TRBD2	TRBV4-2	TRBJ2-3	few	18	TGTGCCAGCAGCCAAGATGGACTAGCGGGAAGGCAGACAGATACGCAGTATTTT	CASSQDGLAGRQTDTQYF
TRBD1	TRBV6-1	TRBJ2-5	NA	12	TGTGCCACCTCGACAGGGACAGAGACCCAGTACTTC	CATSTGTETQYF
TRBD1	TRBV5-4	TRBJ2-7	NA	15	TGTGCCAGCAGCTTGGGCGGGACAGGGGGCTACGAGCAGTACTTC	CASSLGGTGGYEQYF
NA	TRBV6-5	TRBJ2-6	NA	15	TGTGCCAGCAGCGATAGGTTCTCTGGGGCCAACGTCCTGACTTTC	CASSDRFSGANVLTF
NA	TRBV4-3	TRBJ1-2	few	17	TGCGCCAGCAGCCAAGTGAGGGGTGGGATTGCTAACTATGGCTACACCTTC	CASSQVRGGIANYGYTF
TRBD1	TRBV11-2	TRBJ1-1	few	13	TGTGCCAGCAGCTTAGAACAGGGGGCGGGAGCTTTCTTT	CASSLEQGAGAFF
NA	TRBV11-3	TRBJ1-5	NA	13	TGTGCCAGCTGGCTAGGGCGAAATCAGCCCCAGCATTTT	CASWLGRNQPQHF
NA	TRBV6-5	TRBJ2-6	NA	13	TGTGCCAGCAGGGAAACTGGGGCCAACGTCCTGACTTTC	CASRETGANVLTF
TRBD2	TRBV7-9	TRBJ2-1	few	16	TGTGCCAGCAGACCTAGAGGGGTAGCGGGGGACAATGAGCAGTTCTTC	CASRPRGVAGDNEQFF
NA	TRBV10-3	TRBJ2-7	few	12	TGTGCCATCCGGAGGGAAAAGGCCGAGCAGTACTTC	CAIRREKAEQYF
TRBD1	TRBV28	TRBJ1-2	NA	16	TGTGCCAGCAGTTCCTCTCAGGGGGCTCACCCATATGGCTACACCTTC	CASSSSQGAHPYGYTF
NA	TRBV27	TRBJ2-7	NA	15	TGTGCCACCAAGTTTGGGGGGCAGGGGTCCTACGAGCAGTACTTC	CATKFGGQGSYEQYF
NA	TRBV18	TRBJ2-2	NA	16	TGTGCCAGCTCACGAACGACAGGAGGAGGCACCGGGGAGCTGTTTTTT	CASSRTTGGGTGELFF
NA	TRBV5-4	TRBJ2-1	NA	14	TGTGCCAGCAGCTTCGATATAGGAGGGAATGAGCAGTTCTTC	CASSFDIGGNEQFF
NA	TRBV7-9	TRBJ1-3	NA	15	TGTGCCAGCAGCCCCTACAGCCCCAGGGGAAACACCATATATTTT	CASSPYSPRGNTIYF
TRBD2	TRBV7-2	TRBJ2-7	few	14	TGTGCCAGCAGCAAACTAGCGGGAGACATGCAGCAGTACTTC	CASSKLAGDMQQYF
NA	TRBV21-1	TRBJ2-7	NA	16	TGTGCCAGCAGCAAAGCCCTCGACAGGGGGCTTTGCGAGCAGTACTTC	CASSKALDRGLCEQYF
TRBD2	TRBV7-9	TRBJ2-1	NA	16	TGTGCCAGCAGCTTACACTCTAGCGGGAGGGCCTTAACCCCGTTCTTC	CASSLHSSGRALTPFF
NA	TRBV7-2	TRBJ1-2	few	14	TGTGCCAGCAGCCTCCGGCAGGGACGCTATGGCTACACCTTC	CASSLRQGRYGYTF
NA	TRBV6-6	TRBJ1-5	few	15	TGTGCCAGCAGTTACGGGGGTAGTGGGGATCAGCCCCAGCATTTT	CASSYGGSGDQPQHF